Below, one TCR beta chain is given with its context. This clonotype came up many times. This receptor's antigen is unknown. Per-nucleotide qualities are absent, and no much larger clonotype sits a single base away. This sample is part of a study of early T cells in non-severe SARS-CoV-2 infection (dated by TCRdb to the early 2020s). Broadly, across the study: Bulk RNA from unsorted whole blood was used for TCR sequencing, so alpha and beta chains could not be paired. The investigation overall reported the following: VDJdb matching was skewed toward anti-spike CD8 responses and likely underestimated virus-specific expansions by missing private and CD4 specificities.

In the germline V gene, CDR1 corresponds to MNHEY and CDR2 to SVGAGI. V gives up 6 bases and J gives up 0 bases, and the segment between their germline ends measures 12 bases. Inclusive of the bounding cysteine and phenylalanine, the CDR3 is 15 residues long. Only CDR3 DNA remains: 45 bases, in frame from the first base. Library preparation was by 5' RACE. For sequencing, a NextSeq 500 was employed. Unique molecular identifiers were attached to individual cDNA molecules in the TCR library protocol so that sequencing error and PCR bias could be corrected. Both TCR alpha and beta chains were sequenced, and tight co-correlation was observed between alpha and beta sequence abundances in each sample. The published analysis was carried out like this. V gene, J gene and CDR3 annotation of TCR sequences was performed with Decombinator V4. Expanded TCRs were defined as changing significantly between any two time points under a Poisson model with p below 0.0001. Abundances of TCRs were expressed as counts per million after normalisation to the total number of TCRs sequenced in each sample. TRAV1-2 paired with TRAJ12, TRAJ20 or TRAJ33 defined MAIT TCRs, while TRAV10 paired with TRAJ18 defined iNKT TCRs. VDJdb, accessed 1 November 2021, was searched for CMV, EBV and SARS-CoV-2 annotated TCRs, with TCRs annotated for multiple antigens excluded. Using fastp at Q25 and MiXCR, TCRdb reprocessed the public reads and kept productive beta chains. Every entry covers one CDR3 protein and lists the most common genes and DNA from its rows. These V and J calls rely on TCRdb rather than the paper's analysis. The sample profile shows under 20,000 distinct CDR3 sequences; approximately 4.7% of them were found once. Of the sample, 5.5% to 8% falls within the top ten clones.

This was a case-control study nested in a cohort of healthcare workers in London, UK, who had nasopharyngeal swab PCR tests and blood samples taken every week. Between 23 and 31 March 2020, the week of the UK lockdown, healthcare workers were enrolled and then followed up weekly for as long as 16 weeks. Sequenced material: whole blood. The receptor chain draws on TRBV6-5 and TRBJ2-1; the D segment could be TRBD1, given 6 matching bases. This TCR came from an adult who was a healthcare worker with PCR-confirmed SARS-CoV-2 infection or an uninfected control (not recorded which). The CDR3 protein sequence reads: CASRLDRSSYNEQFF. Read as DNA, the sequence is TGTGCCAGCAGGTTGGACAGAAGCTCCTACAATGAGCAGTTCTTC.